One and the same sample provided the 14 T cell receptor beta chains below, sequenced in a study of OX40 agonist ivuxolimab in advanced cancers. Sequencing was performed with immunoSEQ multiplex PCR; in TCRdb, only in-frame clones are kept and a portion is missing. The profile covers approximately 26,000 clones, with roughly 84% appearing a single time and over 12% taken by the ten largest. The sequencing here drew on CD4+ or CD8+ T cells sorted from blood, taken in a trial of the OX40 agonist ivuxolimab. Source of these receptors: an adult with an advanced solid tumor such as melanoma, head and neck, liver or kidney cancer.

This chain connects TRBV9 to TRBJ1-3; D is unresolved. Germline V gives CDR1 SGDLS, CDR2 YYNGEE. The ends were cut back, 0 bases at V and 7 bases at J, with 11 bases in the middle. The CDR3 runs 14 residues. CDR3 residues: CASSVGDPWNTIYF. The CDR3, as DNA: TGTGCCAGCAGCGTAGGGGATCCTTGGAACACCATATATTTT. Combining the CDR3 with reference TRBV9 and TRBJ1-3 gives the whole variable domain DSGVTQTPKHLITATGQRVTLRCSPRSGDLSVYWYQQSLDQGLQFLIQYYNGEERAKGNILERFSAQQFPDLHSELNLSSLELGDSALYFCASSVGDPWNTIYFGEGSWLTVV.

This clone has only a few counts. The chain is built from TRBV2 and TRBJ2-3, with 12 bases fitting TRBD2. The CDR3 totals 18 residues. V dropped 6 bases and J dropped 0; count of bases not matched to a gene: 10. CDR1 is SNHLY and CDR2 is FYNNEI in the germline V gene. The CDR3 region is CASSMTSGSAPSTDTQYF. As DNA, the CDR3 is TGTGCCAGCAGCATGACTAGCGGGAGTGCACCTAGCACAGATACGCAGTATTTT.

The chain couples TRBV27 to TRBJ2-7; D remains ambiguous. The CDR3 covers 13 residues. CDR1 MNHEY and CDR2 SMNVEV come from the germline V gene (reference sequence). The ends were cut back, 0 bases at V and 5 bases at J, with 8 bases in the middle. The CDR3 coding sequence is TGTGCCAGCAGTTTATCCAACACGAACGAGCAGTACTTC. Its protein is CASSLSNTNEQYF.

V usage is TRBV4-2 and J usage is TRBJ2-1; D remains unclear. Per germline, CDR1 LGHNA and CDR2 YNFKEQ. This CDR3 contains 13 residues. Between the trimmed V and J ends, which lost 2 bases and 1 base, there was a span of 3 bases. The CDR3 loop reads CASSQNSYNEQFF. The CDR3 DNA reads as TGTGCCAGCAGCCAAAATTCCTACAATGAGCAGTTCTTC.

V is TRBV30 and J is TRBJ2-2; D call uncertain. The CDR3 sequence is 12 residues long. Between the trimmed V and J ends, which lost 1 base and 2 bases, there was a span of 2 bases. Germline loops: CDR1 GTSNPN, CDR2 SVGIG (reference sequence). CDR3 residues: CAWSDNTGELFF. In nucleotides, the CDR3 is TGTGCCTGGAGTGATAACACCGGGGAGCTGTTTTTT.

For this clone: The sample has other DNA sequences that encode this CDR3 too. This rearrangement joins TRBV27 to TRBJ1-2; D uncertain. V lost 0 bases to trimming and J lost 5 bases, with 7 bases between them. The CDR3 consists of 13 residues. Per germline, CDR1 MNHEY and CDR2 SMNVEV (reference sequence). For the CDR3, the DNA is TGTGCCAGCAGTTTATCCGGCACTTATGGCTACACCTTC. Protein sequence: CASSLSGTYGYTF.

The J gene is TRBJ2-7, the V gene TRBV6-1, with a weak D call TRBD2 (5 bases). Germline CDR1 reads MNHNS; CDR2 reads SASEGT. This CDR3 region has 12 residues. Trimming left V 4 bases short and J 3 bases short, with 7 bases between. The CDR3 DNA is TGTGCCAGCAGTGTCGAGGGCTACGAGCAGTACTTC. Translation gives CASSVEGYEQYF.

The chain recombines TRBV7-3 with TRBJ2-3, with a possible D match to TRBD1 (5 bases). Germline V gene sequence: CDR1 SGHTA, CDR2 FQGTGA. The CDR3 contains 15 residues. V lost 4 bases and J lost 3, with 14 bases in between. In DNA form, the CDR3 reads TGTGCCAGCAGCTCCTCAGGGTCTGGGACAGATACGCAGTATTTT. It codes for CASSSSGSGTDTQYF.

The chain is built from TRBV4-1 and TRBJ2-1, with a possible D match to TRBD1 (6 bases). CDR1 and CDR2 (germline): MGHRA, YSYEKL. V was trimmed by 3 bases and J by 0 bases, leaving 9 bases between them. The CDR3 is 15 residues long. The CDR3, as DNA: TGCGCCAGCAGCCATTCCAGGGGCTCCTACAATGAGCAGTTCTTC. Its protein product is CASSHSRGSYNEQFF.

The chain links TRBV9 to TRBJ2-1; D may be TRBD1 (6 bases). The CDR3 totals 15 residues. CDR1 and CDR2 (germline): SGDLS, YYNGEE. Trimming took 2 bases from V and 0 from J, leaving 9 bases between them. CDR3 DNA sequence: TGTGCCAGCAGCGTCGGGACAAGCTCCTACAATGAGCAGTTCTTC. The encoded protein is CASSVGTSSYNEQFF.

The chain carries TRBV25-1 and TRBJ1-1; D uncertain. The CDR3 contains 12 residues. V dropped 5 bases and J dropped 2 bases, with 6 bases sitting between them. Germline-derived CDR1 and CDR2 are MGHDK and SYGVNS. CDR3 in DNA: TGTGCCAGCAGTTACAGTAACACTGAAGCTTTCTTT. It codes for CASSYSNTEAFF.

This clone was recorded a few times. This rearrangement joins TRBV28 to TRBJ2-3, with TRBD1 matching over 7 bases. The CDR3 consists of 16 residues. V was clipped by 4 bases and J by 3 bases; unmatched bases: 10. Germline V gene lookup returns CDR1 MDHEN and CDR2 SYDVKM. The DNA of the CDR3 is TGTGCCAGCAGTTCACCAGACAGGGATGGAACAGATACGCAGTATTTT. Residues: CASSSPDRDGTDTQYF. Looking up the rest from reference TRBV28 and TRBJ2-3 gives the full variable domain: DVKVTQSSRYLVKRTGEKVFLECVQDMDHENMFWYRQDPGLGLRLIYFSYDVKMKEKGDIPEGYSVSREKKERFSLILESASTNQTSMYLCASSSPDRDGTDTQYFGPGTRLTVL.

J is TRBJ1-2 and V is TRBV6-5, with D perhaps matching TRBD1 (6 bases). The germline gives CDR1 MNHEY, CDR2 SVGAGI. Trimming cost V 5 bases and J 5 bases, with 12 bases left between them. The CDR3 is 13 amino acids. CDR3 nucleotides: TGTGCCAGCAGTGGGCAGGGGAGATATGGCTACACCTTC. The encoded protein is CASSGQGRYGYTF.

The chain recombines TRBV4-3 with TRBJ2-7; D unclear. The germline V and J ends were trimmed by 0 bases and 3 bases, with 9 bases remaining between them. This CDR3 comprises 14 residues. Germline V gene sequence: CDR1 LGHNA, CDR2 YSLEER. DNA for the CDR3: TGCGCCAGCAGCCAAGATCCAGCCATCTACGAGCAGTACTTC. This codes for CASSQDPAIYEQYF.